Sequencing of this T cell receptor (beta chain) was carried out in a study of blood T cells in healthy people across ages (dated by TCRdb to the mid-2010s). About the study as a whole: In model experiments, roughly one uniquely barcoded TCR beta cDNA molecule per two T cells was captured by template switching. The donors were divided into four age groups: young (average roughly 17 years), middle-aged (about 40), aged (about 56) and long-lived (roughly 82). Using the same blood draw, the study looked at two additional independent replicas of 1 million unique cDNA reads for two donors, one aged 18 to 30 and the other aged 80 or older. To track age-related changes in TCR beta repertoire diversity, the study relied on deep sequencing normalized with unique cDNA molecular identifiers. To avoid experimental bias, donors of different ages were distributed randomly across sequencing lanes. Study-level results and caveats: Observed TCR beta diversity per million T cells fell roughly linearly with age, and a significant reduction was already apparent by age around 40. Estimates of total diversity from one million sequenced T cells were regarded as lower bounds and underestimates. The CMV infection status of donors was not known, potentially confounding age-related changes in expanded clonotypes. Conclusive comparison of naive and antigen-experienced compartments was prevented by the profiling of bulk unsorted PBMCs. A strong correlation was found between observed TCR beta diversity and the percentage of naive T cells measured by flow cytometry. Compared with the aged group, the long-lived group had more naive CD4+ T cells, fewer expanded clones and increased TCR diversity, a pattern suggesting age selection.

Systemically healthy Caucasian individuals from Russia, some 40 in total and aged roughly 6 to 100 years, were included as donors. About 9.6 milliliters of peripheral blood were collected from each donor into EDTA-treated Vacutainer tubes. Ficoll-Paque density-gradient centrifugation was used to isolate PBMCs, with at least 6.5 million obtained per sample. Trizol reagent was used to extract total RNA from the PBMCs, yielding at least 6 micrograms per sample. For every donor, an aliquot of PBMCs went through flow cytometry to measure the percentages of naive CD45RAhigh/CD27high T cells. The library was obtained by 5' RACE. Sequencing used an Illumina HiSeq 2500. A second PCR of roughly 6 to 11 cycles was run with a J-beta primer mix and a sample-barcoded 5' primer. Each TCR beta cDNA molecule received a unique molecular identifier from a template-switch 5' adaptor carrying 12 random nucleotides. Each sample yielded at least 2.5 million CDR3-containing paired-end reads. First-strand cDNA was synthesized from all RNA with the Mint cDNA synthesis kit, primed by a TRBC-specific oligonucleotide. Following uracil-DNA glycosylase treatment, a first 18-cycle PCR with universal primers M1SS and BC2_uni_R was performed on all cDNA. From the authors' description of their analysis: For normalization, 1 million high-quality reads were randomly selected from each sample, with every read carrying a distinct molecular identifier. Instead of being binned into consensus sequences, reads that shared molecular identifiers were thrown out. MiTCR, run with a Q25 quality threshold and the strictest error-elimination algorithm, handled CDR3 identification, clonotype clustering and error correction. A nonparametric unseen species model using Euler transformation provided a lower-bound estimate of total TCR beta diversity. TCRdb trimmed the raw reads at Q25, called clones with MiXCR and kept productive beta chains. CDR3 protein duplicates are merged, each entry listing the most common genes and DNA. In this record, the V and J calls reflect TCRdb's handling and not the investigators' own analysis. In all, the sample holds hundreds of thousands of distinct CDR3 sequences, and approximately 29% of those were seen once. 15% of the sample lies in the top ten.

This clonotype was recorded a few times. Its antigen has not been determined. A much larger clone differs by one base, so this may be a read error. The germline V gene (reference sequence) specifies DFQATT as CDR1 and SNEGSKA as CDR2. The CDR3 measures 13 amino acids from cysteine to phenylalanine. The entry retains the CDR3 DNA only, 39 bases that are in frame from base 1. Sequenced: blood. The sequence is built from TRBV20-1 and TRBJ2-7; a weak D assignment points to TRBD1 (6 bases agree). The J call may be faulty, since TRBJ2-5 better matches the DNA end. The sequence was obtained from a woman older than 75 in good health. Donor details come from another sample of the same person, matched by shared clones. The nucleotides are TGCAGTGCTAGAGACCTGAGGGGGGAGACCCAGTACTTC. This is translated as CSARDLRGETQYF.